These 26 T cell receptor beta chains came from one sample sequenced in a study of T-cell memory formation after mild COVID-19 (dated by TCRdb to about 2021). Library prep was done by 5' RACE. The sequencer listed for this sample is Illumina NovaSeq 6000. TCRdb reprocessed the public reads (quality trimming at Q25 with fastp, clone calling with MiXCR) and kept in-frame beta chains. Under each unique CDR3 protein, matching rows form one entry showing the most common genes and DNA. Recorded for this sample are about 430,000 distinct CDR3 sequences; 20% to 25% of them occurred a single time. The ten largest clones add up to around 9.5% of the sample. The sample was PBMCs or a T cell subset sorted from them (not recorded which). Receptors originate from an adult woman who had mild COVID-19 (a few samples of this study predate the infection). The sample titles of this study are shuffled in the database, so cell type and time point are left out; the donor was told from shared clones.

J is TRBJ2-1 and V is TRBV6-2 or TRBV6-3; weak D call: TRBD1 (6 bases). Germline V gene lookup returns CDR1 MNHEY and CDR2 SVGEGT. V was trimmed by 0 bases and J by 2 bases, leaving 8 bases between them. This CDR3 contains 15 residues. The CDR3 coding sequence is TGTGCCAGCAGTTACTCCAGGGGCCCCTACAATGAGCAGTTCTTC. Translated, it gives CASSYSRGPYNEQFF.

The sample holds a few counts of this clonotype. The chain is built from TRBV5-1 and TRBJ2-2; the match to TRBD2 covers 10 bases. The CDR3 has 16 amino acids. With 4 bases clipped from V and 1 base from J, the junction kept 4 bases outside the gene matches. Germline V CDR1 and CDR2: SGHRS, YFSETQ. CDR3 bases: TGCGCCAGCAGCGGTCTAGCGGGGGTGAACACCGGGGAGCTGTTTTTT. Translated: CASSGLAGVNTGELFF.

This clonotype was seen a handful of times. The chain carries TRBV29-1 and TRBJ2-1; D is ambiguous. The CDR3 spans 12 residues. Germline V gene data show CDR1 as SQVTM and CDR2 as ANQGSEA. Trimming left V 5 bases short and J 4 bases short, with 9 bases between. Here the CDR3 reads CSVLQRYNEQFF. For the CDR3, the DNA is TGCAGCGTTCTGCAGAGATACAATGAGCAGTTCTTC.

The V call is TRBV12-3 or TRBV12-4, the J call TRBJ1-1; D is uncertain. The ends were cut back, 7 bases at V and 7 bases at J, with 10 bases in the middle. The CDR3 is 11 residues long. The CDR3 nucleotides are TGTGCCAGCACTTTTGAGGGTGAAGCTTTCTTT. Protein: CASTFEGEAFF.

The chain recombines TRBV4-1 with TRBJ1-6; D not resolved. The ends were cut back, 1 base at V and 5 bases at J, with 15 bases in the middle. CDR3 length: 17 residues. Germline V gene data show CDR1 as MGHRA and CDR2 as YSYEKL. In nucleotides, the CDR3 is TGCGCCAGCAGCCAAGGAGGAGGAGGGTACCATAATTCACCCCTCCACTTT. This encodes CASSQGGGGYHNSPLHF.

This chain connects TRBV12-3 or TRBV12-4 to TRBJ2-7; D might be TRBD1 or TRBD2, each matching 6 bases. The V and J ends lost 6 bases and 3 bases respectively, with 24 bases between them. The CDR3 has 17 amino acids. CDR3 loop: CASSLGLTGGGVYEQYF. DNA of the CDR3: TGTGCCAGCAGCCTCGGACTGACAGGTGGAGGGGTCTACGAGCAGTACTTC.

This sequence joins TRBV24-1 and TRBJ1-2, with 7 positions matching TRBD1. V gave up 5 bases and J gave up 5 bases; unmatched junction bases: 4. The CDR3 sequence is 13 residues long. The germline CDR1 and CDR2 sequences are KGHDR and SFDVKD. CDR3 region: CATSAGTVYGYTF. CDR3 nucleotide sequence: TGTGCCACCAGTGCTGGGACAGTGTATGGCTACACCTTC.

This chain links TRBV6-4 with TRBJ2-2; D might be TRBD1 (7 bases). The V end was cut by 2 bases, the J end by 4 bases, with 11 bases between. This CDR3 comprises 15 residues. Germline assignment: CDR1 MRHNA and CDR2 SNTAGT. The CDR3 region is CASSDQGGGTGELFF. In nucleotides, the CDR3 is TGTGCCAGCAGTGACCAGGGGGGAGGCACCGGGGAGCTGTTTTTT.

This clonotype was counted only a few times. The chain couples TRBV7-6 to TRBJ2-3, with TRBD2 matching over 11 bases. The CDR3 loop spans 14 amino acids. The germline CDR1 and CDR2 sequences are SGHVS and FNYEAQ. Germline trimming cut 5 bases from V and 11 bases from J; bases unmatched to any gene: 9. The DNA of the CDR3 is TGTGCCAGCAGCGCGACTAGCGGGGCCCCAGGGCAGTATTTT. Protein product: CASSATSGAPGQYF. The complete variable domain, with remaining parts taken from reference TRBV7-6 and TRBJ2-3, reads GAGVSQSPRYKVTKRGQDVALRCDPISGHVSLYWYRQALGQGPEFLTYFNYEAQQDKSGLPNDRFSAERPEGSISTLTIQRTEQRDSAMYRCASSATSGAPGQYFGPGTRLTVL.

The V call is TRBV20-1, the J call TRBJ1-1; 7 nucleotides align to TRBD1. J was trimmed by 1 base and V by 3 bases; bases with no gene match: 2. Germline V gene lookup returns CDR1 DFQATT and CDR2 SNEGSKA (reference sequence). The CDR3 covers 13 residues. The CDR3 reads CSARRTGNTEAFF. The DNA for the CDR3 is TGCAGTGCTAGGAGGACAGGGAACACTGAAGCTTTCTTT.

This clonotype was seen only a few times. The CDR3 nucleotides read TGTGCCACCAGTGACTCGACCCGGTCGGGCAAAAACATTCAGTACTTC. Its translation is CATSDSTRSGKNIQYF. The genes are TRBV24-1 and TRBJ2-4; no firm D call. The germline V and J ends were trimmed by 4 bases and 3 bases, with 15 bases remaining between them. The V gene's germline CDR1 is KGHDR and CDR2 SFDVKD. The CDR3 runs 16 residues.

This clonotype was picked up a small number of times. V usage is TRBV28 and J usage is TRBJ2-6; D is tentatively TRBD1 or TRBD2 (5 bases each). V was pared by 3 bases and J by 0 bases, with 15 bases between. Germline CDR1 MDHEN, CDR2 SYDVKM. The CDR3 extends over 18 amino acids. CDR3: CASSFPGQGRSGANVLTF. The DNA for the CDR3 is TGTGCCAGCAGTTTCCCTGGGCAGGGACGCTCTGGGGCCAACGTCCTGACTTTC.

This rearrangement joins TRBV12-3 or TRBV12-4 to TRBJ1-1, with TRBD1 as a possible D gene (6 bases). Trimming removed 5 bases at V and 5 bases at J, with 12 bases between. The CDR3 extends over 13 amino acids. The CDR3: CASSPGQRTEAFF. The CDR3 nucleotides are TGTGCCAGCAGTCCCGGACAGAGGACTGAAGCTTTCTTT.

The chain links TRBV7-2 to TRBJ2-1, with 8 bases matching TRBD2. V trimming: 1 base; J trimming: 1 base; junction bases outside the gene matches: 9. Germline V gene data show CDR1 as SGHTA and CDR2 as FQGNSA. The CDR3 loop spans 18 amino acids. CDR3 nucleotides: TGTGCCAGCAGCTTAGTATACGGACTAGCCGGGTCCTACAATGAGCAGTTCTTC. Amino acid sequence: CASSLVYGLAGSYNEQFF.

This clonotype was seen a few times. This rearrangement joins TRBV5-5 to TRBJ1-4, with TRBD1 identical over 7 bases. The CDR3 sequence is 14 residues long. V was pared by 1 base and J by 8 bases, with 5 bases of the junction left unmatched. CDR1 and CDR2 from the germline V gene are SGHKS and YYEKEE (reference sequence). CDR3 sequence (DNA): TGTGCCAGCAGCTTGACCGGGACAGACGAAAAACTGTTTTTT. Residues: CASSLTGTDEKLFF.

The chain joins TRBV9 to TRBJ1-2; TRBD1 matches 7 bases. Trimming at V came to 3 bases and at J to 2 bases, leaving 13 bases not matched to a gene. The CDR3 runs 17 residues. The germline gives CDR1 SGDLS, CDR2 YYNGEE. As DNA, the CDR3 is TGTGCCAGCAGCGGACAGATGACATGGGACAGCAACTATGGCTACACCTTC. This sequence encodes CASSGQMTWDSNYGYTF. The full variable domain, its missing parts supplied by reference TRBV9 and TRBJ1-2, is DSGVTQTPKHLITATGQRVTLRCSPRSGDLSVYWYQQSLDQGLQFLIQYYNGEERAKGNILERFSAQQFPDLHSELNLSSLELGDSALYFCASSGQMTWDSNYGYTFGSGTRLTVV.

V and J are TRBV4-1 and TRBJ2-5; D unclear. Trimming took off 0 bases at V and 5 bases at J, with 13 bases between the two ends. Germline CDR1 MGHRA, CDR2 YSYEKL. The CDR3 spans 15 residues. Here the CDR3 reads CASSQDQPRRETQYF. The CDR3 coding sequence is TGCGCCAGCAGCCAAGATCAACCCCGACGGGAGACCCAGTACTTC.

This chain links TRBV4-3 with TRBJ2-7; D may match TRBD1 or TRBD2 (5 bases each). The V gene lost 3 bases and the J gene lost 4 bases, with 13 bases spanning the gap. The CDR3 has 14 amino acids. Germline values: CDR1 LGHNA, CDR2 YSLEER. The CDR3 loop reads CASSHETEGYEQYF. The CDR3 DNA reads TGCGCCAGCAGCCATGAGACAGAGGGTTACGAGCAGTACTTC.

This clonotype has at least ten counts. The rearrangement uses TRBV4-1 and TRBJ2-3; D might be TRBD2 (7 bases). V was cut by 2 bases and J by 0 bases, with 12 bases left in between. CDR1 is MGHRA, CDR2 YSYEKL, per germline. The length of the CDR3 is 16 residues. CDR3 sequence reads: CASSQRGGPSTDTQYF. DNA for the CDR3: TGCGCCAGCAGCCAAAGGGGGGGTCCTAGCACAGATACGCAGTATTTT.

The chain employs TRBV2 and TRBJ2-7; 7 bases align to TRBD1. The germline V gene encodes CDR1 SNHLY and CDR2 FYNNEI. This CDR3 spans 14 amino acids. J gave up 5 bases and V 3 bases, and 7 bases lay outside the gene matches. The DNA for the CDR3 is TGTGCCAGCAGTGACCCAGGGGACAGTCACGAGCAGTACTTC. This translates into CASSDPGDSHEQYF.

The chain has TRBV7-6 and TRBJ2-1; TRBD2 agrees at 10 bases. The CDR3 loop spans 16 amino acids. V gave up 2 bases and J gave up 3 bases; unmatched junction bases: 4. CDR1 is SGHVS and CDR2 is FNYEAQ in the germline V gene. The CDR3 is CASSLLAGDLYNEQFF. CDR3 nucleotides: TGTGCCAGCAGCTTACTAGCGGGAGACCTCTACAATGAGCAGTTCTTC.

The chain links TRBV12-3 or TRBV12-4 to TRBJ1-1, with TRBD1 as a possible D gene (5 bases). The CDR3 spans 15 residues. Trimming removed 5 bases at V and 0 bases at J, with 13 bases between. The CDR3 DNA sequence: TGTGCCAGCAGTCCCCAGACAGCAATGAACACTGAAGCTTTCTTT. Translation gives CASSPQTAMNTEAFF.

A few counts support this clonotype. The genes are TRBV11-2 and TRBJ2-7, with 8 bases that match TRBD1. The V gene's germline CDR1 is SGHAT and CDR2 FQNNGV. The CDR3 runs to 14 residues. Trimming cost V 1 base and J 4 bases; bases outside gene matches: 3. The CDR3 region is CASSLARGRYEQYF. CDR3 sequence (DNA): TGTGCCAGCAGCTTAGCCAGGGGGCGGTACGAGCAGTACTTC.

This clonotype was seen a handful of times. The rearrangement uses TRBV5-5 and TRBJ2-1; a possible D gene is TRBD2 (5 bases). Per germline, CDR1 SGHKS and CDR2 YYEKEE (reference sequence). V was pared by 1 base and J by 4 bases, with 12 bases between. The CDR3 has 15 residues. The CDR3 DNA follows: TGTGCCAGCAGCTTGAGTCCGCCGGGGTACAATGAGCAGTTCTTC. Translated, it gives CASSLSPPGYNEQFF.

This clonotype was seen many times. The CDR3: CASSPRTSGYNEQFF. The CDR3 bases are TGTGCCAGCAGCCCTAGGACTAGCGGATACAATGAGCAGTTCTTC. The V gene is TRBV7-6, the J gene TRBJ2-1, with 10 bases aligning to TRBD2. The CDR3 length is 15 residues. Germline assignment: CDR1 SGHVS and CDR2 FNYEAQ. With 5 bases clipped from V and 4 bases from J, the junction kept 5 bases outside the gene matches.

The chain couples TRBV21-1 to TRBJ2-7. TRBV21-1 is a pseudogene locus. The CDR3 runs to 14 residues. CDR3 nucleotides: TGTGCCAGCAGCAAGGGTGGAACCTCCTACGAGCAGTACTTC. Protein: CASSKGGTSYEQYF.